What follows are 14 T cell receptor beta chains derived from one specimen sequenced in a study of T cells in Graves' hyperthyroidism and ophthalmopathy. Regions amplified from RNA transcripts were the TCR beta CDR3 regions. A first-round RT-PCR of the TCR CDR3 used the HTBI primer set. TCRdb reprocessed the multiplex PCR reads via MiXCR and lists one record per CDR3 protein. This sample has roughly 510,000 distinct CDR3 sequences, with over 35% found just once. Sample: peripheral blood or thyroid tissue (not recorded which). The receptors were sampled from an adult woman with Graves' disease, either hyperthyroidism or ophthalmopathy (not recorded which).

This clonotype was observed a handful of times. The chain has TRBV2 and TRBJ2-5, with D maybe TRBD1 (6 bases). This CDR3 region has 15 residues. CDR1 is SNHLY and CDR2 is FYNNEI in the germline V gene. V lost 6 bases to trimming and J lost 5 bases, with 19 bases between them. The CDR3 bases are TGTGCCAGCAGCAGACCGCTCGGACAGAGGGAGACCCAGTACTTC. As protein: CASSRPLGQRETQYF.

This clonotype was picked up a small number of times. This chain joins TRBV20-1 and TRBJ2-5; possible D gene TRBD1, 6 bases. The CDR3 spans 13 residues. CDR1 and CDR2 from the germline V gene are DFQATT and SNEGSKA (reference sequence). Deletions cut 5 bases from V and 5 bases from J, with 15 bases between. This CDR3 is CSASSGDGETQYF. In DNA, the CDR3 is TGCAGTGCTTCCTCAGGGGATGGTGAGACCCAGTACTTC.

V usage is TRBV10-2 and J usage is TRBJ2-5; 9 nucleotides agree with TRBD1. The J call is doubtful: the DNA matches TRBJ2-1 better. Germline V CDR1 and CDR2: WSHSY, SAAADI. The CDR3 consists of 13 residues. The CDR3 sequence: CASSEGTGGEQFF. CDR3 in DNA: TGCGCCAGCAGTGAGGGAACAGGGGGCGAGCAGTTCTTC.

The gene calls are TRBV29-1 and TRBJ1-2; a weak D match, TRBD1 (5 bases). CDR1 and CDR2 from the germline V gene are SQVTM and ANQGSEA. Trimming removed 0 bases from V and 3 bases from J, with 11 bases in between. The CDR3 covers 14 residues. CDR3 loop: CSVEDQGRDYGYTF. CDR3 coding DNA: TGCAGCGTTGAAGACCAGGGTAGGGACTATGGCTACACCTTC.

Only a few counts were recorded for this clonotype. The CDR3 nucleotides are TGTGCCATCAGTGCCTCCCGGGACCTTCTGTCCCTCCACTTT. It encodes CAISASRDLLSLHF. The rearrangement links TRBV10-3 to TRBJ1-6; maybe TRBD1 (5 bases). This CDR3 spans 14 amino acids. Germline loops: CDR1 ENHRY, CDR2 SYGVKD. With 4 bases removed from V and 14 bases from J, the gap between germline ends came to 18 bases.

This clonotype has more than one count but fewer than ten. This chain connects TRBV11-2 to TRBJ2-5, with a weak D call TRBD1 (5 bases). This CDR3 is built from 14 residues. CDR1 is SGHAT, CDR2 FQNNGV, per germline. Trimming removed 1 base at V and 5 bases at J, with 11 bases between. CDR3 protein: CASSLGTMLETQYF. The CDR3 DNA sequence: TGTGCCAGCAGCTTAGGGACAATGCTTGAGACCCAGTACTTC.

V gene TRBV7-9 combines with J gene TRBJ2-5; D perhaps matches TRBD2 (6 bases). Trimming shortened V by 5 bases and J by 3 bases, and 16 bases separated the two germline ends. The CDR3 is made up of 15 amino acids. CDR1 SEHNR and CDR2 FQNEAQ come from the germline V gene (reference sequence). CDR3 sequence (DNA): TGTGCCAGCAGCCCTCCCCCGGGAGTAAAAGAGACCCAGTACTTC. Translating it yields CASSPPPGVKETQYF.

This clonotype has more than one count but fewer than ten. This chain joins TRBV10-3 and TRBJ1-3, with D possibly matching TRBD1 (6 bases). This CDR3 region has 16 residues. V shed 5 bases and J shed 1 base, with 15 bases lying between them. CDR1 and CDR2 from the germline V gene are ENHRY and SYGVKD. CDR3 coding DNA: TGTGCCATCAGTCCAGGGGCCAAATCTTCTGGAAACACCATATATTTT. It translates to CAISPGAKSSGNTIYF.

The gene calls are TRBV5-1 and TRBJ2-7; maybe TRBD1 (5 bases). Trimming removed 4 bases from V and 6 bases from J, with 11 bases in between. The V gene's germline CDR1 is SGHRS and CDR2 YFSETQ. The CDR3 totals 12 residues. The CDR3 spells CASSPGQGEQYF. The CDR3 DNA reads as TGCGCCAGCAGCCCAGGACAAGGCGAGCAGTACTTC.

This clonotype has at least ten counts. V is TRBV2 and J is TRBJ1-6; 7 nucleotides match TRBD1. Germline CDR1 and CDR2: SNHLY and FYNNEI. J gave up 7 bases and V 7 bases, and 7 bases lay outside the gene matches. The CDR3 runs to 14 residues. In DNA, the CDR3 is TGTGCCAGCACCCTAGGGACAGTGAATTCACCCCTCCACTTT. Amino acids: CASTLGTVNSPLHF.

The chain couples TRBV2 to TRBJ1-1, with D unclear. The CDR3 consists of 12 residues. Trimming took off 6 bases at V and 4 bases at J, with 9 bases between the two ends. Germline V gene lookup returns CDR1 SNHLY and CDR2 FYNNEI. The CDR3 region is CASRRVGTEAFF. The CDR3 region has the DNA TGTGCCAGCAGGCGAGTTGGCACTGAAGCTTTCTTT.

This clonotype has only a few counts. The chain employs TRBV24-1 and TRBJ2-2; D gene unclear. V gave up 5 bases and J gave up 6 bases, with 9 bases separating them. This CDR3 has 13 amino acids. In germline, CDR1 is KGHDR, CDR2 SFDVKD. The CDR3 protein is CATSAPSPGELFF. The CDR3 DNA sequence: TGTGCCACCAGTGCCCCTTCCCCCGGGGAGCTGTTTTTT.

This clonotype was found once. A much larger clone is a single base away; this may be a read error. V usage is TRBV27 and J usage is TRBJ2-7, with 11 bases that match TRBD1. CDR3 length: 15 amino acids. In germline, CDR1 is MNHEY, CDR2 SMNVEV (reference sequence). Trimming removed 7 bases from V and 3 bases from J; junction bases left unmatched: 8. CDR3 amino acids: CASTNPGQGVYEQYF. CDR3 in DNA: TGTGCCAGCACCAACCCGGGACAGGGGGTCTACGAGCAGTACTTC.

The chain combines TRBV7-8 with TRBJ1-6, with D hard to call. The V gene lost 0 bases and the J gene lost 13 bases, with 19 bases spanning the gap. Germline loops: CDR1 SGHVS, CDR2 FQNEAQ. The CDR3 runs 16 residues. CDR3 region: CASSLAGVGFGQPLHF. Written as DNA, the CDR3 is TGTGCCAGCAGCTTAGCAGGCGTAGGGTTTGGGCAGCCCCTCCACTTT.